These 4 T cell receptor beta chains were sequenced from one sample in a study. TCRdb ran MiXCR on the RT-PCR reads and lists one entry per CDR3 protein. The sample contains around 700,000 distinct CDR3 sequences, approximately 14% of which appear only once. Sequencing used memory CD4+ T cells from blood. The origin of the receptors is a female donor in good health, serving as a healthy control.

This clonotype was counted at least ten times. The J gene is TRBJ2-5, the V gene TRBV6-1, with 7 bases lining up with TRBD1. The CDR3 is 12 residues long. The V and J ends lost 8 bases and 4 bases, in that order; junction bases with no gene match: 4. Germline V gene data show CDR1 as MNHNS and CDR2 as SASEGT. The CDR3 nucleotides read TGTGCCAGCCGACAGGGTCGAGAGACCCAGTACTTC. It translates to CASRQGRETQYF.

In this sample, this clonotype turned up many times. This rearrangement joins TRBV20-1 to TRBJ2-3; D not certain. Trimming shortened V by 3 bases and J by 5 bases, and 12 bases separated the two germline ends. The CDR3 runs 13 residues. Germline V gene sequence: CDR1 DFQATT, CDR2 SNEGSKA (reference sequence). Here the CDR3 DNA reads TGCAGTGCTAGGAGGTTTCTTGGAGATACGCAGTATTTT. Protein sequence: CSARRFLGDTQYF.

Ten or more counts support this clonotype. The gene calls are TRBV20-1 and TRBJ1-5, with D maybe TRBD1 (5 bases). The CDR3 covers 13 residues. Per the germline V gene, CDR1 is DFQATT and CDR2 is SNEGSKA (reference sequence). The V and J ends lost 1 base and 7 bases respectively, with 11 bases between them. Here the CDR3 DNA reads TGCAGTGCTAGAGTGGGGCTGGGACAGCCCCAGCATTTT. This encodes CSARVGLGQPQHF.

This chain connects TRBV20-1 to TRBJ2-7; 12 bases match TRBD2. V lost 3 bases to trimming and J lost 6 bases; unmatched junction nucleotides: 9. The germline gives CDR1 DFQATT, CDR2 SNEGSKA (reference sequence). CDR3 length: 15 amino acids. CDR3 in amino acids: CSASTLTSGSFEQYF. CDR3 in DNA: TGCAGTGCTAGCACGTTGACTAGCGGGAGTTTCGAGCAGTACTTC.